These T cell receptor beta chains were read from a single sample in a study of response to subunit inactivated influenza vaccine. MiXCR, run by TCRdb on the RT-PCR reads, gives a single entry per CDR3 protein. Here the sample spans about 540,000 distinct CDR3 sequences, 14% being singletons. This specimen consisted of PBMCs from blood, obtained roughly 12 days after vaccination. Receptors were obtained from a man aged 50 to 59 who received an inactivated influenza vaccine. Both conserved end residues are part of each CDR3. Fields, in order: J gene, D gene, V gene, CDR3 protein. The D gene is left open where the match is weak.

>TRBJ2-7|TRBD1|TRBV11-2
CASSLVGTSGGTYEQYF
>TRBJ2-2|NA|TRBV10-3
CAISATMLEPGELFF
>TRBJ2-7|TRBD2|TRBV25-1
CASGFPGTSGREFYEQYF
>TRBJ2-1|TRBD2|TRBV27
CASSLLVGAGYNEQFF
>TRBJ1-5|TRBD1|TRBV12-3/TRBV12-4
CASSHGTGVSNQPQHF
>TRBJ2-5|NA|TRBV6-5
CASSYSIQQETQYF
>TRBJ1-4|TRBD1|TRBV11-2
CASRRGQTNEKLFF
>TRBJ2-7|TRBD1|TRBV29-1
CSAKGQGGYEQYF
>TRBJ1-5|TRBD1|TRBV28
CASSLSTGGIDQPQHF
>TRBJ2-2|NA|TRBV5-5
CASSLEGRNTGELFF
>TRBJ1-1|TRBD1|TRBV12-3/TRBV12-4
CASSPPGGEFTEAFF
>TRBJ2-1|NA|TRBV12-3/TRBV12-4
CAGSLTGNEQFF
>TRBJ2-3|TRBD2|TRBV6-2/TRBV6-3
CASSNAGGPFSTDTQYF
>TRBJ2-5|NA|TRBV20-1
CSARTGQSGKAQYF
>TRBJ2-2|TRBD1|TRBV28
CASLGTVNTGELFF
>TRBJ1-1|NA|TRBV29-1
CSVEVIPGQLNTEAFF
>TRBJ1-2|NA|TRBV11-2
CASSQRTGNRGNYGYTF
>TRBJ2-1|NA|TRBV5-1
CASSLTSGGVDEQFF
>TRBJ2-5|NA|TRBV11-1
CASSLELLQETQYF
>TRBJ2-3|TRBD2|TRBV10-3
CAISESKRAGGSTDTQYF
>TRBJ2-1|TRBD1|TRBV4-3
CASSQGSRQGNEQFF
>TRBJ2-1|NA|TRBV7-8
CASSQVALGVNEQFF
>TRBJ2-2|TRBD1|TRBV2
CASSWTGANTGELFF
>TRBJ2-7|TRBD2|TRBV5-1
CASSYGTSGREEQYF
>TRBJ2-1|NA|TRBV24-1
CATSGPSGRNEQFF
>TRBJ2-5|NA|TRBV5-1
CASSLAGGDGETQYF
>TRBJ2-1|NA|TRBV29-1
CSVDNQRVSYNEQFF
>TRBJ1-1|NA|TRBV7-9
CASSLRWTEAFF
>TRBJ2-1|TRBD2|TRBV25-1
CASNPNSGSSYNEQFF
>TRBJ2-5|NA|TRBV10-3
CAISGTVAQETQYF
>TRBJ2-4|NA|TRBV14
CASSLSGWDQYF
>TRBJ2-2|NA|TRBV11-2
CASSSLLRGNTGELFF
>TRBJ1-1|NA|TRBV14
CASSQGGGKAFF
>TRBJ2-7|NA|TRBV7-2
CASSLAGGGPYYEQYF
>TRBJ2-7|TRBD1|TRBV27
CASSSTGAYYEQYF
>TRBJ2-3|TRBD2|TRBV30
CAWSPTGGPTDTQYF
>TRBJ2-7|NA|TRBV30
CAWSGEQGVQYF
>TRBJ1-1|NA|TRBV20-1
CSARGLGGNTEAFF
>TRBJ2-7|TRBD1|TRBV6-1
CASSNPGTGLGQYF
>TRBJ2-1|TRBD2|TRBV12-5
CASGLVGTSGKNEQFF
>TRBJ2-2|NA|TRBV15
CATSREARGGTGELFF
>TRBJ1-5|NA|TRBV7-2
CASSLGGRQNQPQHF